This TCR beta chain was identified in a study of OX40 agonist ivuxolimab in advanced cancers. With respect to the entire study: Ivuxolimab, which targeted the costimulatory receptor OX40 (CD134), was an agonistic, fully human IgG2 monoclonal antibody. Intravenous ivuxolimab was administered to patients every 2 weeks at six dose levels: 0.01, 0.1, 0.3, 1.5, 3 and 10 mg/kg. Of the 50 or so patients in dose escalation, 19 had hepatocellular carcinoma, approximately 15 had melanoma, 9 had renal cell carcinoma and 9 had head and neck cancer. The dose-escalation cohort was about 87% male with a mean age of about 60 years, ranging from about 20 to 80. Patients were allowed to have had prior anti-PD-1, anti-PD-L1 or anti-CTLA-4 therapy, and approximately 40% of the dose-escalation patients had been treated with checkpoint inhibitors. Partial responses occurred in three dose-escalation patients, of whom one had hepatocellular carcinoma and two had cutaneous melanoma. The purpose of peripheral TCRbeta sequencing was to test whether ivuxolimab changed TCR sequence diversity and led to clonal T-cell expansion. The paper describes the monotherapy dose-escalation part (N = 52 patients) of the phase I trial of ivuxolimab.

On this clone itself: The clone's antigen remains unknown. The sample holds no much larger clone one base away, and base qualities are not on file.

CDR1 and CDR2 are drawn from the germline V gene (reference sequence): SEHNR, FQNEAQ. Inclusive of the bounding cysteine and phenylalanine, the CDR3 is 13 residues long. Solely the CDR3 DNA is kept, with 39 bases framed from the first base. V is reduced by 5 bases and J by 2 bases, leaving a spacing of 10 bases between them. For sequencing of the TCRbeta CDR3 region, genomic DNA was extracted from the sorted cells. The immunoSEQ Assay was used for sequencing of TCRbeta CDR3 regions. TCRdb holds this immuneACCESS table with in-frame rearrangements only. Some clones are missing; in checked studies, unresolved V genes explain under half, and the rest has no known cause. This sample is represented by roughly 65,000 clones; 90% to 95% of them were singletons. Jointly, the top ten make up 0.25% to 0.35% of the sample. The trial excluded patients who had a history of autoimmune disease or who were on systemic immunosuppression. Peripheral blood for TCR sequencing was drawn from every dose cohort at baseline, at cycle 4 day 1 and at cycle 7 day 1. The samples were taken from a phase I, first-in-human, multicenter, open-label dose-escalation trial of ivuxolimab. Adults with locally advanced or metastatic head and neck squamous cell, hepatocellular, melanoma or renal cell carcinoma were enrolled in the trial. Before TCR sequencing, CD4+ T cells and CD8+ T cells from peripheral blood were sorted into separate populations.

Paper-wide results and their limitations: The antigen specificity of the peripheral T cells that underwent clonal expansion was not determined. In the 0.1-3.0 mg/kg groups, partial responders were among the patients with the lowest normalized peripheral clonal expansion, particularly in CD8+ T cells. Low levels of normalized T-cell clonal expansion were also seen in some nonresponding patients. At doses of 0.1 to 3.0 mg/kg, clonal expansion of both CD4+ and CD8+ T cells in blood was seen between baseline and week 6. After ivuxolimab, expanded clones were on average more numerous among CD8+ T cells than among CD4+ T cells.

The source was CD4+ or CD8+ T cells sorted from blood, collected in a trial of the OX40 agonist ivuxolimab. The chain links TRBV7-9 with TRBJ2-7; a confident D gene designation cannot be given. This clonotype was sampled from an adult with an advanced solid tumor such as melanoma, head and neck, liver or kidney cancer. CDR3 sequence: CASSPSPTYEQYF. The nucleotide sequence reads TGTGCCAGCAGCCCATCCCCGACCTACGAGCAGTACTTC.